The 2 T cell receptor beta chains below all came from one sample that was sequenced in a study of blood T cell repertoires in COVID-19. This table comes from immunoSEQ multiplex PCR, and its TCRdb copy is limited to in-frame clones, with some not included. The sample has about 100,000 clones; 90% to 95% are singletons. The sequencing sample was made of peripheral blood. These receptors originate from a man between 45 and 60 years old with active COVID-19.

For the CDR3, the DNA is TGTGCCAGCAGGCGCAGGGGGCCGGGGAATCAGCCCCAGCATTTT. Protein sequence: CASRRRGPGNQPQHF. The rearrangement uses TRBV2 and TRBJ1-5; 8 nucleotides agree with TRBD1. Unmatched junction bases numbered 8, after V lost 6 bases and J lost 4 bases. Germline lookup yields CDR1 SNHLY and CDR2 FYNNEI. The CDR3 has 15 residues.

The chain is built from TRBV10-2 and TRBJ1-1; D perhaps matches TRBD1 (5 bases). The CDR3 has 14 residues. Trimming stripped 7 bases from V and 1 base from J, with 13 bases between. Germline CDR1 WSHSY, CDR2 SAAADI. CDR3 DNA: TGCGCCAGCAAGAAAGCCCAGGGGAACACTGAAGCTTTCTTT. It encodes CASKKAQGNTEAFF.